Listed below are T cell receptor beta chains from one sample, sequenced in a study of regulatory T cells in long-lasting Graves disease. TCRdb re-derived calls from the multiplex PCR reads in MiXCR, one entry per CDR3 protein. The table records approximately 310,000 distinct CDR3 sequences, 18% of them present only once. Specimen: peripheral blood mononuclear cells (PBMCs), collected at new diagnosis, from a patient treated with antithyroid drugs. The source is a female donor with Graves disease. CDR3s include the opening cysteine and the closing phenylalanine or tryptophan. Fields, in order: J gene, clone size, D gene, V gene, CDR3 length, CDR3 protein, CDR3 DNA. A D gene is named only where the DNA matches it firmly. Size tells how often a clone was seen (once, few, many) or the class of an expanded clone, and some rows leave it out.

TRBJ2-5,-,-,TRBV7-9,13,CASSDLTQETQYF,TGTGCCAGCAGTGATCTGACTCAAGAGACCCAGTACTTC
TRBJ2-3,many,TRBD1,TRBV27,16,CASSSRGPHSADTQYF,TGTGCCAGCAGTTCCAGGGGGCCCCATTCGGCAGATACGCAGTATTTT
TRBJ2-3,many,TRBD2,TRBV30,16,CAWRTPPGTSFDTQYF,TGTGCCTGGAGGACACCTCCCGGGACTAGTTTTGATACGCAGTATTTT
TRBJ2-2,many,-,TRBV6-1,13,CASSEVGTGELFF,TGTGCCAGCAGTGAAGTAGGCACCGGGGAGCTGTTTTTT
TRBJ2-5,many,TRBD2,TRBV19,15,CASTPGLAFQETQYF,TGTGCCAGTACTCCGGGACTAGCGTTCCAAGAGACCCAGTACTTC
TRBJ2-1,many,TRBD2,TRBV4-1,17,CASSQPRAGGPYNEQFF,TGCGCCAGCAGCCAACCCCGAGCGGGAGGGCCCTACAATGAGCAGTTCTTC
TRBJ1-1,many,TRBD1,TRBV19,14,CASSTQDRVTEAFF,TGTGCCAGTAGTACACAAGACAGGGTCACTGAAGCTTTCTTT
TRBJ1-1,many,-,TRBV7-9,14,CASSLPGRDTEAFF,TGCGCCAGCAGCTTGCCGGGACGGGACACTGAAGCTTTCTTT
TRBJ2-7,-,TRBD2,TRBV7-9,15,CASSLSTGGPYEQYF,TGTGCCAGCAGCTTATCCACGGGAGGCCCCTACGAGCAGTACTTC
TRBJ2-7,-,TRBD2,TRBV27,13,CASSFKREYEQYF,TGTGCCAGCAGTTTTAAGCGGGAATACGAGCAGTACTTC
TRBJ1-5,many,-,TRBV20-1,13,CSAISQNDQPQHF,TGCAGTGCTATAAGCCAAAACGATCAGCCCCAGCATTTT
TRBJ2-5,many,TRBD2,TRBV28,15,CASSLFGLALETQYF,TGTGCCAGCAGTTTATTCGGACTAGCCTTGGAGACCCAGTACTTC
TRBJ1-2,many,TRBD1,TRBV19,13,CASSKDRGDGYTF,TGTGCCAGTAGTAAGGACAGGGGCGATGGCTACACCTTC
TRBJ2-7,many,TRBD1,TRBV19,15,CASSTWGQGGYEQYF,TGTGCCAGTAGTACCTGGGGACAGGGAGGCTACGAGCAGTACTTC
TRBJ2-3,many,TRBD2,TRBV5-1,18,CASSPGLAGPSFLDTQYF,TGCGCCAGCAGCCCCGGACTAGCGGGTCCTAGTTTCTTGGATACGCAGTATTTT
TRBJ2-4,many,-,TRBV11-2,14,CASSLVDTSTIQYF,TGTGCCAGCAGCTTAGTGGACACATCCACCATTCAGTACTTC
TRBJ2-3,many,-,TRBV10-1,15,CASSEGRTVPDTQYF,TGCGCCAGCAGTGAGGGGCGAACCGTCCCAGATACGCAGTATTTT
TRBJ1-6,-,-,TRBV19,16,CAPIGGGLPYNSPLHF,TGTGCCCCGATAGGCGGGGGACTCCCGTATAATTCACCCCTCCACTTT
TRBJ2-5,-,-,TRBV6-9,16,CASSYSKKRSQETQYF,TGTGCCAGCAGTTACTCGAAAAAGCGGAGTCAAGAGACCCAGTACTTC
TRBJ2-1,-,TRBD1,TRBV3-1,19,CASSRGGDRGLTTYNEQFF,TGTGCCAGCAGCCGAGGAGGGGACAGGGGGTTAACAACCTACAATGAGCAGTTCTTC
TRBJ2-7,-,TRBD2,TRBV5-8,16,CPSSLAPAGGSYEQYF,TGTCCCAGCAGCTTGGCTCCGGCGGGGGGGAGCTACGAGCAGTACTTC
TRBJ1-4,many,-,TRBV3-1,15,CASSQDPGWNEKLFF,TGTGCCAGCAGCCAAGATCCAGGGTGGAATGAAAAACTGTTTTTT
TRBJ2-3,few,TRBD1,TRBV14,15,CASSPWGQGSDTQYF,TGTGCCAGCAGCCCGTGGGGACAGGGGTCAGATACGCAGTATTTT
TRBJ2-3,many,TRBD1,TRBV27,15,CASSRGQGIPDTQYF,TGTGCCAGCAGCCGGGGACAGGGGATCCCAGATACGCAGTATTTT
TRBJ2-7,many,-,TRBV7-2,14,CASSFTGRVYEQYF,TGTGCCAGCAGCTTTACGGGACGGGTCTACGAGCAGTACTTC
TRBJ2-1,few,-,TRBV24-1,16,CATQPRRGGQYNEQFF,TGTGCCACCCAACCAAGGCGGGGTGGACAGTACAATGAGCAGTTCTTC
TRBJ1-6,many,-,TRBV12-3/TRBV12-4,12,CASISDNSPLHF,TGTGCCAGCATCTCGGATAATTCACCCCTCCACTTT
TRBJ2-5,many,TRBD2,TRBV20-1,14,CSAREGGAQETQYF,TGCAGTGCTAGAGAGGGAGGGGCTCAAGAGACCCAGTACTTC
TRBJ2-7,many,TRBD1,TRBV27,14,CASSSPTGAYEQYF,TGTGCCAGCAGTTCGCCGACAGGGGCCTACGAGCAGTACTTC
TRBJ1-1,few,-,TRBV3-1,11,CASRYGGEAFF,TGTGCCAGCAGATACGGGGGTGAAGCTTTCTTT
TRBJ1-2,many,-,TRBV13,15,CASRQWQGKLDGYTF,TGTGCCAGCCGCCAGTGGCAGGGTAAGCTCGATGGCTACACCTTC
TRBJ1-6,many,-,TRBV5-1,14,CASRSGAYNSPLHF,TGCGCCAGCAGGTCAGGTGCCTATAATTCACCCCTCCACTTT
TRBJ2-5,-,-,TRBV12-3/TRBV12-4,14,CASSLLGVQETQYF,TGTGCCAGCAGTTTATTAGGGGTCCAAGAGACCCAGTACTTC
TRBJ2-3,many,TRBD2,TRBV10-1,15,CASSESLADPDTQYF,TGCGCCAGCAGTGAGTCACTAGCGGACCCAGATACGCAGTATTTT